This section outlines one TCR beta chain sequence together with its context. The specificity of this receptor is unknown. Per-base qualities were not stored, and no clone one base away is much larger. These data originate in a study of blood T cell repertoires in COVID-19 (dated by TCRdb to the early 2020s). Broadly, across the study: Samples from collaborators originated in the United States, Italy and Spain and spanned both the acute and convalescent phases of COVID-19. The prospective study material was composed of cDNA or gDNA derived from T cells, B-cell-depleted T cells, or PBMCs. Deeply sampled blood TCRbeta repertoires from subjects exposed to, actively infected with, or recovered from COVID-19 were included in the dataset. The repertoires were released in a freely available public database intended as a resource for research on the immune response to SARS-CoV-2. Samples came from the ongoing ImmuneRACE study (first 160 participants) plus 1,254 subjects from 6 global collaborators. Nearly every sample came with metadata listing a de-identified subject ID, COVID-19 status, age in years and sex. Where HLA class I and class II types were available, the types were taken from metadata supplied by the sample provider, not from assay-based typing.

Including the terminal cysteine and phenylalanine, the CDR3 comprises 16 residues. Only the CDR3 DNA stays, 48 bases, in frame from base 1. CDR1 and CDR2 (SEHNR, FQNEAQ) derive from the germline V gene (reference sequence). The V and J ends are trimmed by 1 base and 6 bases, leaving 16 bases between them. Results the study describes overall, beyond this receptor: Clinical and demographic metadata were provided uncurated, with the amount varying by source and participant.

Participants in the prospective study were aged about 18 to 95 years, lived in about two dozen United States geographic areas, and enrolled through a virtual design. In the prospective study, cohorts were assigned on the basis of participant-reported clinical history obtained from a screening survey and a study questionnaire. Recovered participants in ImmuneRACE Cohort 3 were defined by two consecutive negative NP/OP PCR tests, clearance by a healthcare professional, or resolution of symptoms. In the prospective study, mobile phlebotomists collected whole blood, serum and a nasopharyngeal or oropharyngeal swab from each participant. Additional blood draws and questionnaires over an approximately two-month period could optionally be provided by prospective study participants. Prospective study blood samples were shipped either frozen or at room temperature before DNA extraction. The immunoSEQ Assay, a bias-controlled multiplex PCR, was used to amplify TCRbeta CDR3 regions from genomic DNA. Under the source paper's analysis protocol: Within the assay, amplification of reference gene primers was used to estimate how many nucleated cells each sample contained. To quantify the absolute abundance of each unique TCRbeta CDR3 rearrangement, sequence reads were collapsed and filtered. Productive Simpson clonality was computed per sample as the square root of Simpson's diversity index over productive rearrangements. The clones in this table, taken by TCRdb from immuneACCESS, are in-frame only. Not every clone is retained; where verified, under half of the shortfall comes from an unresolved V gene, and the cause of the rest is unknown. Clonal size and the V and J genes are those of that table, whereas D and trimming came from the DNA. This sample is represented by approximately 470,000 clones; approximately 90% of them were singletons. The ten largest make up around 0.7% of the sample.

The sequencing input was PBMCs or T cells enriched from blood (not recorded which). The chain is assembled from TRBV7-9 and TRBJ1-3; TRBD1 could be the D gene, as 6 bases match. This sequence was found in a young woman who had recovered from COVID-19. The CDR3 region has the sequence CASSLGQGTIENTIYF. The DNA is TGTGCCAGCAGCTTAGGTCAGGGGACGATCGAAAACACCATATATTTT.